The 11 T cell receptor beta chains in this list originate from one sample, sequenced in a study of cytomegalovirus exposure and HLA in healthy donors. The PCR contained 60 Vbeta and 13 Jbeta primers. Sequencing was performed with immunoSEQ multiplex PCR; in TCRdb, only in-frame clones are kept and a portion is missing. This table has around 110,000 clones, roughly three fifths appearing once. The sequencing sample was made of PBMCs. The receptors shown here come from a man between 18 and 29 years old in good health and CMV-seronegative.

The chain uses TRBV19 and TRBJ2-1; no clear D gene. Looked up from germline, CDR1 is LNHDA and CDR2 is SQIVND (reference sequence). V was cut by 1 base and J by 6 bases, with 4 bases left in between. The CDR3 contains 12 residues. In DNA form, the CDR3 reads TGTGCCAGTAGTATAGGAGGCAATGAGCAGTTCTTC. Translation: CASSIGGNEQFF.

The chain uses TRBV28 and TRBJ2-7; TRBD1 agrees at 8 bases. V trimming: 10 bases; J trimming: 3 bases; junction bases outside the gene matches: 8. Germline loops: CDR1 MDHEN, CDR2 SYDVKM. The CDR3 has 13 residues. The CDR3 DNA reads TGTGCCACTCGTGGGACAGGCCTCTACGAGCAGTACTTC. Its translation is CATRGTGLYEQYF.

This chain joins TRBV18 and TRBJ1-2, with D uncertain. The CDR3 consists of 15 residues. Trimming pared 4 bases from V and 4 bases from J, leaving 16 bases between. Germline V gene lookup returns CDR1 KGHSH and CDR2 LQKENI. The CDR3, as DNA: TGTGCCAGCTCACGCTTGAGCGAAGCGCTCTATGGCTACACCTTC. It codes for CASSRLSEALYGYTF.

The chain employs TRBV5-1 and TRBJ2-2; TRBD1 matches 11 bases. The trim removed 6 bases at V and 3 bases at J, leaving 4 bases unmatched. The CDR3 consists of 15 residues. Germline-derived CDR1 and CDR2 are SGHRS and YFSETQ. CDR3 region: CASNTGQGDTGELFF. The CDR3 coding sequence is TGCGCCAGCAACACGGGACAGGGGGACACCGGGGAGCTGTTTTTT.

A few counts support this clone. The chain combines TRBV11-3 with TRBJ2-3, with D possibly matching TRBD2 (6 bases). Germline V lookup: CDR1 SGHNT, CDR2 YENEEA. Trimming shortened V by 3 bases and J by 0 bases, and 10 bases separated the two germline ends. The CDR3 is 15 amino acids. CDR3 DNA: TGTGCCAGCAGCTTGAGCGGGTCCAGCACAGATACGCAGTATTTT. Translating it yields CASSLSGSSTDTQYF.

The V gene is TRBV27, the J gene TRBJ2-5; D is possibly TRBD1 (6 bases). Germline V gives CDR1 MNHEY, CDR2 SMNVEV (reference sequence). Trimming removed 5 bases at V and 1 base at J, with 11 bases between. This CDR3 spans 14 amino acids. CDR3 nucleotide sequence: TGTGCCAGCAGTAACTACAGGGTCCAAGAGACCCAGTACTTC. Its protein is CASSNYRVQETQYF.

The rearrangement links TRBV5-1 to TRBJ2-5; 9 bases agree with TRBD2. Per the germline V gene, CDR1 is SGHRS and CDR2 is YFSETQ. The CDR3 length is 14 residues. The ends lost 10 bases at V and 5 bases at J; junction bases unmatched: 12. The CDR3 spells CAPWVSGRNETQYF. For the CDR3, the DNA is TGCGCCCCTTGGGTAAGCGGGAGGAATGAGACCCAGTACTTC.

The chain carries TRBV11-3 and TRBJ2-7, with TRBD2 matching over 7 bases. This CDR3 contains 15 residues. Per the germline V gene, CDR1 is SGHNT and CDR2 is YENEEA. V was pared by 4 bases and J by 7 bases, with 13 bases of the junction left unmatched. The DNA of the CDR3 is TGTGCCAGCAGCTCCGGCGCCGGACTCGGGAGGGAGCAGTACTTC. Amino acid sequence: CASSSGAGLGREQYF. Variable domain in full (rest from reference TRBV11-3 and TRBJ2-7): EAGVVQSPRYKIIEKKQPVAFWCNPISGHNTLYWYLQNLGQGPELLIRYENEEAVDDSQLPKDRFSAERLKGVDSTLKIQPAELGDSAVYLCASSSGAGLGREQYFGPGTRLTVT.

This clone was seen more than once but under ten times. The genes are TRBV18 and TRBJ2-6, with 7 nucleotides matching TRBD1. Germline V gene lookup returns CDR1 KGHSH and CDR2 LQKENI. V lost 1 base and J lost 2; bases outside the gene matches: 5. This CDR3 comprises 17 residues. The CDR3 DNA sequence: TGTGCCAGCTCACCACGGACAGGAGTCCCTGGGGCCAACGTCCTGACTTTC. Translation gives CASSPRTGVPGANVLTF. The variable domain in full, with the rest retrieved from reference TRBV18 and TRBJ2-6, is NAGVMQNPRHLVRRRGQEARLRCSPMKGHSHVYWYRQLPEEGLKFMVYLQKENIIDESGMPKERFSAEFPKEGPSILRIQQVVRGDSAAYFCASSPRTGVPGANVLTFGAGSRLTVL.

This clone has a handful of counts. V usage is TRBV7-6 and J usage is TRBJ2-7; 9 nucleotides agree with TRBD2. Germline CDR1 reads SGHVS; CDR2 reads FNYEAQ. This CDR3 contains 17 residues. Trimming at V came to 3 bases and at J to 0 bases, leaving 9 bases not matched to a gene. The chain's CDR3 is CASSFTGRGGSSYEQYF. In DNA, the CDR3 is TGTGCCAGCAGCTTTACCGGGCGGGGGGGTTCCTCCTACGAGCAGTACTTC. Based on the CDR3 plus reference TRBV7-6 and TRBJ2-7, the full variable domain is GAGVSQSPRYKVTKRGQDVALRCDPISGHVSLYWYRQALGQGPEFLTYFNYEAQQDKSGLPNDRFSAERPEGSISTLTIQRTEQRDSAMYRCASSFTGRGGSSYEQYFGPGTRLTVT.

As DNA, the CDR3 is TGTGCCACCCTCCGGGAAACTGAAGCTTTCTTT. It specifies CATLRETEAFF. The chain joins TRBV10-3 to TRBJ1-1; D is unclear. Germline V CDR1 and CDR2: ENHRY, SYGVKD. This CDR3 is built from 11 residues. Trimming took 10 bases from V and 5 from J, leaving 11 bases between them.